Sequencing of this T cell receptor (beta chain) was carried out in a study of blood T cell repertoires in COVID-19. In the study overall: Spain, Italy and the United States supplied samples that represented acute and convalescent COVID-19.

The method was immunoSEQ multiplex PCR; TCRdb's version includes in-frame clones alone and lacks a portion of them. Of approximately 250,000 clones listed, 70% to 90% are singletons. Participants, about 18 to 90 years old, spanned fewer than 25 US areas. Specimen: PBMCs or T cells enriched from blood (not recorded which). The clonotype was recovered from a woman in her forties with acute COVID-19.

The CDR3 DNA sequence: TGTGCCAGCAGCGTAGGGTTGTACGGGGGTTATGGCTACACCTTC. This sequence encodes CASSVGLYGGYGYTF. The chain has TRBV9 and TRBJ1-2; possible D gene TRBD1, 5 bases. The V gene lost 0 bases and the J gene lost 5 bases, with 14 bases spanning the gap. The CDR3 runs to 15 residues. The germline V gene encodes CDR1 SGDLS and CDR2 YYNGEE.